Below, 20 T cell receptor beta chains from the same sample are listed, as sequenced in a study of blood T cell repertoires in COVID-19. Sequencing used immunoSEQ multiplex PCR; TCRdb keeps in-frame clones, though not all of them. The sample yields 200,000 to 300,000 clones, approximately 89% seen once. Sequencing was performed on PBMCs or T cells enriched from blood (not recorded which). The receptor set was obtained from a woman between 18 and 29 years old who had recovered from COVID-19.

The chain has TRBV7-9 and TRBJ1-3; D unclear. Per the germline V gene, CDR1 is SEHNR and CDR2 is FQNEAQ (reference sequence). With 5 bases removed from V and 0 bases from J, the gap between germline ends came to 17 bases. CDR3 length equals 17 residues. The CDR3 reads CASSPSRWASSGNTIYF. The CDR3 coding sequence is TGTGCCAGCAGCCCATCCCGTTGGGCGAGCTCTGGAAACACCATATATTTT.

V and J are TRBV19 and TRBJ2-5, with TRBD2 identical over 12 bases. Germline lookup yields CDR1 LNHDA and CDR2 SQIVND (reference sequence). V lost 0 bases to trimming and J lost 5 bases; unmatched junction nucleotides: 10. There are 18 residues in the CDR3. The CDR3, as DNA: TGTGCCAGTAGTATAGACCGCGGACTAGCGGGGTCCCGGGAGACCCAGTACTTC. Encoded protein: CASSIDRGLAGSRETQYF.

This chain uses TRBV7-9 with TRBJ1-2; 7 positions agree with TRBD1. The CDR3 extends over 14 amino acids. The V gene's germline CDR1 is SEHNR and CDR2 FQNEAQ (reference sequence). J was trimmed by 5 bases and V by 4 bases; bases with no gene match: 7. The CDR3 sequence is CASSSADRWYGYTF. CDR3 bases: TGTGCCAGCAGCTCCGCGGACAGGTGGTATGGCTACACCTTC.

The rearrangement joins TRBV10-2 to TRBJ2-1; 11 bases fit TRBD1. The CDR3 is 16 residues long. Germline V gene data show CDR1 as WSHSY and CDR2 as SAAADI. V was pared by 4 bases and J by 5 bases, with 7 bases of the junction left unmatched. DNA of the CDR3: TGCGCCAGCAGTGCCCCCGGGACAGGGGGTAACAATGAGCAGTTCTTC. The encoded protein is CASSAPGTGGNNEQFF.

V is TRBV3-1 (or the pseudogene TRBV3-2) and J is TRBJ2-5, with 7 bases identical to TRBD1. Trimming at V came to 0 bases and at J to 4 bases, leaving 17 bases not matched to a gene. Germline V gene lookup returns CDR1 LGHDT and CDR2 YNNKEL (reference sequence). There are 19 residues in the CDR3. The CDR3 DNA follows: TGTGCCAGCAGCCAAGATCCTAACAGAGTGTCAGGGGGTGGAGAGACCCAGTACTTC. Its translation is CASSQDPNRVSGGGETQYF.

This clone was detected once. The rearrangement joins TRBV15 to TRBJ2-1; 10 bases are shared with TRBD1. With V trimmed by 5 bases and J by 7 bases, 8 bases remained unmatched. The CDR3 runs to 15 residues. Germline lookup yields CDR1 LNHNV and CDR2 YYDKDF (reference sequence). The CDR3 region is CATSRWTGGWNEQFF. DNA for the CDR3: TGTGCCACCAGCCGGTGGACAGGGGGATGGAATGAGCAGTTCTTC.

V usage is TRBV29-1 and J usage is TRBJ2-3; no clear D. The CDR3 length is 13 residues. V gave up 6 bases and J gave up 4 bases, with 14 bases separating them. Germline V gives CDR1 SQVTM, CDR2 ANQGSEA. The CDR3 nucleotides are TGCAGCGTCGGTCCCTCACTCCCAGATACGCAGTATTTT. It codes for CSVGPSLPDTQYF.

The gene calls are TRBV24-1 and TRBJ2-2; the match to TRBD1 covers 9 bases. Trimming at V came to 12 bases and at J to 4 bases, leaving 5 bases not matched to a gene. The germline CDR1 and CDR2 sequences are KGHDR and SFDVKD. The CDR3 runs to 13 residues. The CDR3 spells CAVGQGSTGELFF. The CDR3 DNA follows: TGTGCCGTAGGACAGGGGAGCACCGGGGAGCTGTTTTTT.

The chain is built from TRBV28 and TRBJ2-5; D is undetermined. The V end was cut by 2 bases, the J end by 5 bases, with 9 bases between. The CDR3 runs to 13 residues. Germline CDR1 is MDHEN and CDR2 is SYDVKM. In DNA, the CDR3 is TGTGCCAGCAGTTTACGGGTGGTGGAGACCCAGTACTTC. Translated, it gives CASSLRVVETQYF. The full variable domain, with the rest looked up from reference TRBV28 and TRBJ2-5, is DVKVTQSSRYLVKRTGEKVFLECVQDMDHENMFWYRQDPGLGLRLIYFSYDVKMKEKGDIPEGYSVSREKKERFSLILESASTNQTSMYLCASSLRVVETQYFGPGTRLLVL.

The rearrangement joins TRBV6-2 or TRBV6-3 to TRBJ1-1, with D perhaps matching TRBD1 (6 bases). Trimming removed 2 bases from V and 6 bases from J, with 10 bases in between. Germline assignment: CDR1 MNHEY and CDR2 SVGEGT. The CDR3 sequence is 13 residues long. CDR3 sequence (DNA): TGTGCCAGCAGTTACGGGGGCTTGTCTGAAGCTTTCTTT. It yields the protein CASSYGGLSEAFF.

This clone has a handful of counts. The chain recombines TRBV27 with TRBJ1-1; 9 bases match TRBD1. The ends lost 0 bases at V and 4 bases at J; junction bases unmatched: 3. The CDR3 consists of 15 residues. CDR1 is MNHEY, CDR2 SMNVEV, per germline (reference sequence). The CDR3 region has the DNA TGTGCCAGCAGTTTATCCCCGACAGGGGGCACTGAAGCTTTCTTT. It is translated as CASSLSPTGGTEAFF.

The CDR3 is CASSPRGGQSSYEQYF. CDR3 coding DNA: TGTGCCAGCAGCCCCCGCGGGGGCCAGAGCTCCTACGAGCAGTACTTC. The chain combines TRBV7-9 with TRBJ2-7; D might be TRBD2 (7 bases). The CDR3 runs 16 residues. Trimming pared 5 bases from V and 0 bases from J, leaving 17 bases between. CDR1 is SEHNR and CDR2 is FQNEAQ in the germline V gene (reference sequence).

This clone has a handful of counts. In DNA, the CDR3 is TGTGCCAGCAAACGGAGACTCGACGAGCAGTACTTC. This sequence encodes CASKRRLDEQYF. This chain joins TRBV6-5 and TRBJ2-7, with unresolved D. Trimming removed 7 bases from V and 5 bases from J, with 12 bases in between. This CDR3 spans 12 amino acids. CDR1 MNHEY and CDR2 SVGAGI come from the germline V gene.

In its sample, this clone was seen once. The chain joins TRBV28 to TRBJ2-3; 10 bases fit TRBD2. J gave up 3 bases and V 5 bases, and 5 bases lay outside the gene matches. The germline V gene encodes CDR1 MDHEN and CDR2 SYDVKM. The CDR3 loop spans 15 amino acids. DNA for the CDR3: TGTGCCAGCAGTGCAGCGGGAGGGGAGACAGATACGCAGTATTTT. The encoded protein is CASSAAGGETDTQYF.

V usage is TRBV6-5 and J usage is TRBJ1-2; D call uncertain. CDR3 size: 14 residues. The V and J ends lost 5 bases and 8 bases respectively, with 18 bases between them. Germline V lookup: CDR1 MNHEY, CDR2 SVGAGI. The CDR3 sequence is CASSLKPGSGGYTF. CDR3 sequence (DNA): TGTGCCAGCAGTCTTAAACCGGGATCCGGGGGCTACACCTTC.

The chain uses TRBV9 and TRBJ2-6; tentatively, D is TRBD1 (5 bases). CDR3 length equals 15 residues. Between the trimmed V and J ends, which lost 2 bases and 0 bases, there was a span of 6 bases. The germline gives CDR1 SGDLS, CDR2 YYNGEE. The CDR3 loop is CASSVTDSGANVLTF. CDR3 DNA sequence: TGTGCCAGCAGCGTGACAGACTCTGGGGCCAACGTCCTGACTTTC.

V gene TRBV6-4 combines with J gene TRBJ1-1; possibly TRBD1 for D (6 bases). The CDR3 runs 13 residues. Germline-derived CDR1 and CDR2 are MRHNA and SNTAGT. The V end was cut by 2 bases, the J end by 5 bases, with 9 bases between. CDR3 protein: CASSDRGGTEAFF. CDR3 bases: TGTGCCAGCAGTGACAGAGGGGGAACTGAAGCTTTCTTT.

The chain uses TRBV19 and TRBJ2-3, with TRBD2 matching over 10 bases. This CDR3 has 14 residues. V lost 5 bases and J lost 5; bases outside the gene matches: 4. CDR1 is LNHDA, CDR2 SQIVND, per germline (reference sequence). DNA for the CDR3: TGTGCCAGTAGTCCCCTAGCGGGAGAAGATACGCAGTATTTT. It translates to CASSPLAGEDTQYF.

The chain joins TRBV25-1 to TRBJ1-4; D is possibly TRBD1 (6 bases). There are 11 residues in the CDR3. In germline, CDR1 is MGHDK, CDR2 SYGVNS. V lost 10 bases to trimming and J lost 8 bases, with 11 bases between them. CDR3 loop: CATGVGEKLFF. The CDR3 DNA sequence: TGTGCCACAGGGGTCGGGGAAAAACTGTTTTTT.

This clone was observed once. The gene calls are TRBV7-8 and TRBJ2-7; tentatively, D is TRBD1 (5 bases). CDR3 length: 16 amino acids. V was clipped by 4 bases and J by 1 base, with 17 bases between them. Germline V gene sequence: CDR1 SGHVS, CDR2 FQNEAQ. The CDR3: CASSSQRGQGSYEQYF. For the CDR3, the DNA is TGTGCCAGCAGCTCGCAGAGAGGACAAGGATCCTACGAGCAGTACTTC.